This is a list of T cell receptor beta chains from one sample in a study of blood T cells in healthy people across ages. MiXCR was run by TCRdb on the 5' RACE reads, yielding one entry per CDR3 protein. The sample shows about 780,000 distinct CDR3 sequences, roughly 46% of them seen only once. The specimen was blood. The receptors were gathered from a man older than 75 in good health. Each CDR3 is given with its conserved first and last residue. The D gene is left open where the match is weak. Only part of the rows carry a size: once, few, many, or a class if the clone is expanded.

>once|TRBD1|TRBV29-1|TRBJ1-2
TGCAGCGTTGAAGGACAGCTCGGGACAGGACCCGCTAACTATGGCTACACCTTC
CSVEGQLGTGPANYGYTF
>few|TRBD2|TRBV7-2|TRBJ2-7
TGTGCCAGCAGCTTCCCCCTAGCGGGAATATCTTACGAGCAGTACTTC
CASSFPLAGISYEQYF
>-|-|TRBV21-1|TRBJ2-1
TGTGCCAGCAGCAAAGGGGACAGGGAGTACAATGAGCAGTTCTTC
CASSKGDREYNEQFF
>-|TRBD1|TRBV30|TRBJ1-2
TGTGCCTGGAGTGCCGGGACAGGGATTGGCTACACCTTC
CAWSAGTGIGYTF
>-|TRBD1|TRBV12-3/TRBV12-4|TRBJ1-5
TGTGCCAGCACCCGGACAGGGGCGTCTAATCAGCCCCAGCATTTT
CASTRTGASNQPQHF
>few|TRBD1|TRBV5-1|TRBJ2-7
TGCGCCAGCAGCTCCGGGACAGGGCACTCCTACGAGCAGTACTTC
CASSSGTGHSYEQYF
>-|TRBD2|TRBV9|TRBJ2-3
TGTGCCAGCAGCGTGACTAGCGGGATGGGTGCAGATACGCAGTATTTT
CASSVTSGMGADTQYF
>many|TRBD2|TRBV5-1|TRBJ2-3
TGCGCCAGCAGCCCGTCGTTGTTGAGCGGGGGTCAGGATACGCAGTATTTT
CASSPSLLSGGQDTQYF
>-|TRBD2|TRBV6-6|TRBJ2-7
TGTGCCAGCGGGATAGCGGGAGCAACCTACGAGCAGTACTTC
CASGIAGATYEQYF
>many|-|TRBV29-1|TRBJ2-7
TGCAGCGTTGAAGATGGTGGGACTTCCTTTTACGAGCAGTACTTC
CSVEDGGTSFYEQYF
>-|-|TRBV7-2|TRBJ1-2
TGTGCCAGCAGCTTAAGTAACGGGGGATATGGCTACACCTTC
CASSLSNGGYGYTF
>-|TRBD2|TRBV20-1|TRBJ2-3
TGCAGTGCCCATCTAGCGGGAGGCCCGGCAGATACGCAGTATTTT
CSAHLAGGPADTQYF
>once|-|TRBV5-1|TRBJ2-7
TGCGCCAGCAGCTTGGAGGGTAGTCGGTCCTACGAGCAGTACTTC
CASSLEGSRSYEQYF
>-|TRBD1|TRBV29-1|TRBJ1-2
TGCAGCGTTGACTCCCAGGGGGGGGTTCATAACTATGGCTACACCTTC
CSVDSQGGVHNYGYTF
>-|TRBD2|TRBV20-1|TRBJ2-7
TGCAGTGCTCCGACTAGCGGGGTTAAATATGAGCAGTACTTC
CSAPTSGVKYEQYF
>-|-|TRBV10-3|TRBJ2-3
TGTGCCATCAGTGAGTCGAAAGTTAGAGGTACGCAGTATTTT
CAISESKVRGTQYF
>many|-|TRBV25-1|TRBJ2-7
TGTGCCAGCAGTGCATTTGGGCAGGCCTCCTACGAGCAGTACTTC
CASSAFGQASYEQYF
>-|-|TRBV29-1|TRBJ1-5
TGCAGCGTTGGGCAGGAAAGCAATCAGCCCCAGCATTTT
CSVGQESNQPQHF
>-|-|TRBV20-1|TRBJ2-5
TGCAGTGCTAGAGATCCATCGCCGACCACAAACCTAGAGACCCAGTACTTC
CSARDPSPTTNLETQYF
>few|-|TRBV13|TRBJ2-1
TGTGCCAGCAGCGAGTCCCACTCCTACAATGAGCAGTTCTTC
CASSESHSYNEQFF
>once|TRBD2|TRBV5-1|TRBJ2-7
TGCGCCAGCAATGAGTTAGCGGGAGGGGGCTACAATGAGCAGTACTTC
CASNELAGGGYNEQYF
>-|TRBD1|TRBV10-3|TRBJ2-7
TGTGCCATCAATGGTGGGACAGGGGAACACGAGCAGTACTTC
CAINGGTGEHEQYF
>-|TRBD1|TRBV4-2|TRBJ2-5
TGTGCCAGCAGCCAAGGGACAGGGGAAAAAGAGACCCAGTACTTC
CASSQGTGEKETQYF
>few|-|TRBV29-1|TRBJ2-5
TGCAGCGTTGAAGATCTCAACAGCCAAGAGACCCAGTACTTC
CSVEDLNSQETQYF
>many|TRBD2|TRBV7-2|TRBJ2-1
TGTGCCAGCAGCTTAGGGTCGGGGGGGAACTACAATGAGCAGTTCTTC
CASSLGSGGNYNEQFF
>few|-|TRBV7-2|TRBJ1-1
TGTGCCAGCAGCTTAGTAGTAACAGGGAGTACGAACACTGAAGCTTTCTTT
CASSLVVTGSTNTEAFF
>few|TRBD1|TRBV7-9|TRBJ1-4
TGTGCCAGCAGCTTAGGAGCACAGGGGAGCGAAAAACTGTTTTTT
CASSLGAQGSEKLFF
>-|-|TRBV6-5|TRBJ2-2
TGTGCCAGCAGCCCGTGGGGGGCCGCCGGGGAGCTGTTTTTT
CASSPWGAAGELFF
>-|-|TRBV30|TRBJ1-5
TGTGCCTGGGGCGGACAGCGCAATCAGCCCCAGCATTTT
CAWGGQRNQPQHF
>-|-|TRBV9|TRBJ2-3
TGTGCCAGCAGCGTAGGGTCCAGAGCCGCCTACTACACAGATACGCAGTATTTT
CASSVGSRAAYYTDTQYF
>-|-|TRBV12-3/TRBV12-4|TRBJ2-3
TGTGCCAGCAGTTTAGGGGCCGGGGCTCTGGCAGATACGCAGTATTTT
CASSLGAGALADTQYF
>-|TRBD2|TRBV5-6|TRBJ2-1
TGTGCCAGCATGGGACTAGCAGAAGTCTCCTACAATGAGCAGTTCTTC
CASMGLAEVSYNEQFF